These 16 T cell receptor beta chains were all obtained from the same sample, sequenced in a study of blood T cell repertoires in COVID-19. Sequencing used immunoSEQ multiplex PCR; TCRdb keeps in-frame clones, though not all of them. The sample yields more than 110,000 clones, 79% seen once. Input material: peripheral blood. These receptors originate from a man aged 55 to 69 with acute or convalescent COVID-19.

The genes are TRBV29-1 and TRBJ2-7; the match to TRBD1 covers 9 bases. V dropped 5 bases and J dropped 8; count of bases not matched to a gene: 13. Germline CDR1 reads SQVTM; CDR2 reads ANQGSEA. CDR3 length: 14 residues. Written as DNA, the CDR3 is TGCAGCGTTAGGACAGGGGCCGGGGCGCTACAGCAGTACTTC. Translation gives CSVRTGAGALQQYF.

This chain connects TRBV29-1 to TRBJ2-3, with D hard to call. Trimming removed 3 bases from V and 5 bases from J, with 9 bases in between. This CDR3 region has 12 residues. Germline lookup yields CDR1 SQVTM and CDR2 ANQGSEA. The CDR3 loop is CSVDLLLDTQYF. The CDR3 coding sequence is TGCAGCGTTGACCTACTATTAGATACGCAGTATTTT.

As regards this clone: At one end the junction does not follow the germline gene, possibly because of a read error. The CDR3 DNA sequence: TGTGCTAGCACCCAGGCGGGGGCCATGAGCTCCTACAATGAGCAGTTCTTC. Translated, it gives CASTQAGAMSSYNEQFF. The V gene is TRBV7-7, the J gene TRBJ2-1, with D maybe TRBD2 (7 bases). The CDR3 runs to 17 residues. Germline CDR1 and CDR2: SSHAT and FNYEAQ (reference sequence). The entire variable domain, with the rest obtained from reference TRBV7-7 and TRBJ2-1, is as follows: GAGVSQSPRYKVTKRGQDVTLRCDPISSHATLYWYQQALGQGPEFLTYFNYEAQPDKSGLPSDRFSAERPEGSISTLTIQRTEQRDSAMYRCASTQAGAMSSYNEQFFGPGTRLTVL.

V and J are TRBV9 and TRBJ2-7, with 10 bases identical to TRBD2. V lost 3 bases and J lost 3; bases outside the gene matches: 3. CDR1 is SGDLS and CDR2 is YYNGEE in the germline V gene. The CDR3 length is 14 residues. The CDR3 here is CASSGTSGFYEQYF. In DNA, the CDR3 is TGTGCCAGCAGCGGGACTAGCGGTTTCTACGAGCAGTACTTC.

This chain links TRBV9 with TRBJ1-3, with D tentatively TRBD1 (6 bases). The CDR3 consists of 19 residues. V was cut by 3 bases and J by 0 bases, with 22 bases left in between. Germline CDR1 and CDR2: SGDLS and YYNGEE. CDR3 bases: TGTGCCAGCAGCGCGACCGGGACATTACCTTTAAGCTCTGGAAACACCATATATTTT. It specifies CASSATGTLPLSSGNTIYF.

The CDR3 nucleotides are TGTGCCAGCAGCGCCTCGGGCGGGGGACGTGAAGCTTTCTTT. Protein sequence: CASSASGGGREAFF. J is TRBJ1-1 and V is TRBV6-2 or TRBV6-3; possible D gene TRBD1, 5 bases. CDR3 length: 14 residues. V was shortened by 6 bases and J by 7 bases, with 18 bases between the two germline ends. The germline V gene has CDR1 MNHEY and CDR2 SVGEGT.

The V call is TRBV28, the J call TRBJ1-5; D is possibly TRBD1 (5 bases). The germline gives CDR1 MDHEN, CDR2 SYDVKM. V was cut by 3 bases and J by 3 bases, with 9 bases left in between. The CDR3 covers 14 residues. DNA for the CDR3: TGTGCCAGCAGTTTCGGGGGGGACAATCAGCCCCAGCATTTT. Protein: CASSFGGDNQPQHF.

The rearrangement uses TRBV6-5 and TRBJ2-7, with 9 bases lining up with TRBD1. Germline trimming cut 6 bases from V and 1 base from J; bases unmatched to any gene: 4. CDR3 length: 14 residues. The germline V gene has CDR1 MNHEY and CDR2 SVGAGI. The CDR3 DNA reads TGTGCCAGCAGCAGGGGACAGGGTTCCTACGAGCAGTACTTC. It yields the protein CASSRGQGSYEQYF.

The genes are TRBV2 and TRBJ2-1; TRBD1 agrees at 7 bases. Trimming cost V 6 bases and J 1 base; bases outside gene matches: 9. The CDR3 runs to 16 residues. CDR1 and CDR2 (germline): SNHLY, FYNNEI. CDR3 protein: CASRLLQGMSYNEQFF. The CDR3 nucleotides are TGTGCCAGCAGGTTATTACAGGGGATGTCCTACAATGAGCAGTTCTTC.

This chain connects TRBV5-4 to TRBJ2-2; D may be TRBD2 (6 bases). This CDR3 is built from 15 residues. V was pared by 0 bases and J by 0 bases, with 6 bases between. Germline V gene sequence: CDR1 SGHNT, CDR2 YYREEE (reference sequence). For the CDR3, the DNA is TGTGCCAGCAGCTTGGGACTAGCGAACACCGGGGAGCTGTTTTTT. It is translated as CASSLGLANTGELFF.

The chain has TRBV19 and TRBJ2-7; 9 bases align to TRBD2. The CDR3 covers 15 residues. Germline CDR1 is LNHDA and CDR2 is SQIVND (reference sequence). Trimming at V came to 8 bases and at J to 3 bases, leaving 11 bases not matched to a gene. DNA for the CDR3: TGTGCCAGTGCCCCTTCTAGCGGGAATTTCTACGAGCAGTACTTC. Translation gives CASAPSSGNFYEQYF.

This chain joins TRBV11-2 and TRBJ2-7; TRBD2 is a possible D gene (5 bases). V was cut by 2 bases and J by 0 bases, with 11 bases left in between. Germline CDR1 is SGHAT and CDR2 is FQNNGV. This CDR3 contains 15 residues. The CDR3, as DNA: TGTGCCAGCAGCTTAAGTACGGGAAGCTCCTACGAGCAGTACTTC. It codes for CASSLSTGSSYEQYF.

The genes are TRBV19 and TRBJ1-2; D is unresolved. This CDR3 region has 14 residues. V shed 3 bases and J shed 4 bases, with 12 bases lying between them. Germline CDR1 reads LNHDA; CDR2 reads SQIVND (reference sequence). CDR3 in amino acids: CASSMLGEIYGYTF. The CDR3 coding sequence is TGTGCCAGTAGTATGCTTGGGGAGATCTATGGCTACACCTTC.

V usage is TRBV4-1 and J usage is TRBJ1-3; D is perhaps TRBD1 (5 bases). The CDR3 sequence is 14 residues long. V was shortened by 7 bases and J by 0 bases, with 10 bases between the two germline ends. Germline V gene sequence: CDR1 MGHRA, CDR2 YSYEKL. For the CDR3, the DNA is TGCGCCAGCACTTTCGACAGCTCTGGAAACACCATATATTTT. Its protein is CASTFDSSGNTIYF.

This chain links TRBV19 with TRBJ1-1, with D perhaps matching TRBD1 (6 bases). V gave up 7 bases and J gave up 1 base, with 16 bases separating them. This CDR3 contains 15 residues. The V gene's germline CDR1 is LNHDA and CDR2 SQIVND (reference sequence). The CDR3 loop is CASKQGRTRNTEAFF. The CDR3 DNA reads TGTGCCAGTAAACAGGGCCGAACTCGGAACACTGAAGCTTTCTTT. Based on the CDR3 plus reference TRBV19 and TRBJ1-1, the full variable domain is DGGITQSPKYLFRKEGQNVTLSCEQNLNHDAMYWYRQDPGQGLRLIYYSQIVNDFQKGDIAEGYSVSREKKESFPLTVTSAQKNPTAFYLCASKQGRTRNTEAFFGQGTRLTVV.

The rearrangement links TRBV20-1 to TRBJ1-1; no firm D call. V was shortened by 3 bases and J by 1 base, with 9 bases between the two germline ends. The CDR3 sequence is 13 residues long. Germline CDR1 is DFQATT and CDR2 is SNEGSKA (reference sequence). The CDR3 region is CSASSRGNTEAFF. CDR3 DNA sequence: TGCAGTGCTAGTTCCAGAGGGAACACTGAAGCTTTCTTT.